This T cell receptor beta chain was obtained from a study of blood T cell repertoires in COVID-19. Turning to this clone: Germline and junction disagree at one end, which may indicate a read error.

TCRdb's copy holds only in-frame clones and misses some; the assay was immunoSEQ multiplex PCR. The table records about 86,000 clones, roughly 80% of them present only once. Germline loops: CDR1 SGHTS, CDR2 YDEGEE. The CDR3 covers 15 residues. The clonotype was recovered from a man aged 65 to 85 with acute or convalescent COVID-19. The chain recombines TRBV5-8 with TRBJ2-2; 9 bases fit TRBD1. Material for sequencing was peripheral blood. The CDR3 sequence is CASSSGTGNTAELFF. The CDR3 DNA follows: TGTGCCAGCAGTTCCGGGACAGGGAACACCGCGGAGCTGTTTTTT. Full variable domain (missing parts from reference TRBV5-8 and TRBJ2-2): EAGVTQSPTHLIKTRGQQATLRCSPISGHTSVYWYQQALGLGLQFLLWYDEGEERNRGNFPPRFSGRQFPNYSSELNVNALELEDSALYLCASSSGTGNTAELFFGEGSRLTVL.